This TCR beta chain emerged from a study of CD8 T cells in ankylosing spondylitis. TCRdb ran MiXCR on the 5' RACE reads and lists one entry per CDR3 protein. The profile covers under 200,000 distinct CDR3 sequences, with more than 9% appearing a single time and approximately 32% taken by the ten largest. The CDR3 has 19 residues. Germline CDR1 and CDR2: MNHEY and SMNVEV (reference sequence). Trimming at V came to 3 bases and at J to 0 bases, leaving 15 bases not matched to a gene. This clonotype occurred many times. The clonotype originates from a male donor with ankylosing spondylitis or in good health (not recorded which). The chain combines TRBV27 with TRBJ2-7; 9 bases fit TRBD2. Specimen: blood, either unsorted or a sorted T cell fraction (not recorded which). The CDR3 DNA follows: TGTGCCAGCAGTTTCCGACTAGCGGAGCAGAACGGTCCCTCCTACGAGCAGTACTTC. Translated, it gives CASSFRLAEQNGPSYEQYF.